The sequence of this T cell receptor (beta chain) was determined in a study of shared clonotypes between healthy human individuals. Study details: Each donor's CD4 naive and CD4 memory cells filled three plates apiece, CD8 naive two, and CD8 memory one.

V shed 8 bases and J 0 bases; nucleotides not matched to a gene: 15. This CDR3 is 18 amino acids long. The germline CDR1 and CDR2 sequences are MDHEN and SYDVKM. As processed by the authors: With immunoSEQ giving junction-only sequences and no quality scores, filtering differed. Clones were sequenced by immunoSEQ multiplex PCR, and TCRdb holds only the in-frame ones, with some missing. D and trimming were read from the DNA, whereas the V and J calls and clone size are those reported in that table. The data show some 2,000,000 clones, with roughly 94% seen just once and 0.1% to 0.15% held by the top ten. As for this clone: Its antigen is unidentified.

Study results and limitations: Specimens sampled were limited to blood, with tissue repertoires likely differing. Estimated clonotype richness was generally higher in naive than memory subsets.

The sequence was collected from a man younger than 30 in good health. This chain joins TRBV28 and TRBJ2-1; 8 bases map to TRBD2. Sequencing was performed on naive CD4+ T cells sorted from blood. This sample's subset: CD45RA+ positively selected. CDR3 region: CASPPSSARGVSYNEQFF. The CDR3 coding sequence is TGTGCCAGCCCCCCTTCAAGCGCGCGGGGGGTCTCCTACAATGAGCAGTTCTTC.